This T cell receptor (beta chain) was sequenced during a study of T-cell memory formation after mild COVID-19. Losses at the gene ends were 3 bases for V and 3 bases for J; bases not matched to a gene: 23. CDR3 length: 23 residues. Via MiXCR, TCRdb re-called the 5' RACE reads, giving one row per CDR3 protein. This repertoire shows roughly 150,000 distinct CDR3 sequences, 13% to 15% found once; its top ten account for around an eighth. Sequenced material: PBMCs or a T cell subset sorted from them (not recorded which). V usage is TRBV12-3 or TRBV12-4 and J usage is TRBJ2-7; 16 nucleotides match TRBD2. The clonotype originates from an adult woman who had mild COVID-19 (a few samples of this study predate the infection). Cell type and time point are not known. The CDR3 reads CASSLGVRRSGTSGRASHYEQYF. The CDR3 region has the DNA TGTGCCAGCAGTTTGGGGGTTAGGAGATCAGGGACTAGCGGGAGGGCCTCTCACTACGAGCAGTACTTC.